This T cell receptor beta chain was found in a study of CD8 T cells in Susac syndrome. After extraction with the RNeasy kit, about 0.5 to 1 ug of the RNA was reverse transcribed using random hexamers. TCRdb analysed the immunoSEQ multiplex PCR reads with MiXCR anew, one entry per CDR3 protein. The data show about 130,000 distinct CDR3 sequences, under 95% seen once. CDR1 is SGHNT and CDR2 is YYREEE in the germline V gene (reference sequence). The CDR3 is made up of 14 amino acids. Trimming left V 5 bases short and J 0 bases short, with 11 bases between. Sequenced sample: CD8+ T cells from PBMCs. The source of this sequence is a human donor with multiple sclerosis. The gene calls are TRBV5-4 and TRBJ1-2; D is unresolved. CDR3 sequence: CASSPDLSNYGYTF. The CDR3, as DNA: TGTGCCAGCAGTCCCGATCTTTCTAACTATGGCTACACCTTC. Drawing the rest from reference TRBV5-4 and TRBJ1-2, the complete variable domain is ETGVTQSPTHLIKTRGQQVTLRCSSQSGHNTVSWYQQALGQGPQFIFQYYREEENGRGNFPPRFSGLQFPNYSSELNVNALELDDSALYLCASSPDLSNYGYTFGSGTRLTVV.